Below are 7 T cell receptor beta chains sequenced from a single sample in a study of cytomegalovirus exposure and HLA in healthy donors. 60 Vbeta and 13 Jbeta primers were used in PCR. The table came from immunoSEQ multiplex PCR; TCRdb's copy has only in-frame clones and leaves some out. There are about 130,000 clones in the sample; less than 85% occur only once, and roughly 3% lies in the top ten. Sequencing was carried out using PBMCs. All receptors come from a male donor in good health and CMV-seronegative.

This clone has a handful of counts. This CDR3 reads CASSPEDGGSYGYTF. CDR3 coding DNA: TGTGCCAGCAGCCCTGAGGACGGAGGGTCCTATGGCTACACCTTC. The chain combines TRBV4-2 with TRBJ1-2; D unresolved. The germline gives CDR1 LGHNA, CDR2 YNFKEQ. Trimming took 4 bases from V and 4 from J, leaving 16 bases between them. This CDR3 is built from 15 residues.

This chain joins TRBV7-6 and TRBJ1-1; 11 positions agree with TRBD1. The CDR3 length is 16 residues. After removal of 4 bases from V and 7 bases from J, the junction contained 11 bases not matched to a gene. Germline V gene sequence: CDR1 SGHVS, CDR2 FNYEAQ. CDR3 nucleotide sequence: TGTGCCAGCAGCTCACTCACCGGACAGGGGGCGCGTGAAGCTTTCTTT. The encoded protein is CASSSLTGQGAREAFF.

In nucleotides, the CDR3 is TGTGCCAGCAGCGTAGGGGGGACAACCCCGGTAGCGCAGTACTTC. Its translation is CASSVGGTTPVAQYF. This chain uses TRBV9 with TRBJ2-7; tentatively, D is TRBD1 (6 bases). Germline V gives CDR1 SGDLS, CDR2 YYNGEE. The V gene lost 0 bases and the J gene lost 9 bases, with 19 bases spanning the gap. CDR3 length: 15 amino acids.

A word on this clone: No DNA is shown, since the ends of the CDR3 on it are uncertain; the CDR3 is the one TCRdb lists. V gene TRBV7-5 combines with J gene TRBJ1-1; TRBD1, the table's D call, was not compared with the DNA. TRBV7-5 is annotated as a pseudogene. The CDR3 adds up to 17 amino acids, both ends counted. The CDR3 protein is CARSLFVPVGRGTEAFF.

V gene TRBV9 combines with J gene TRBJ2-3; D is perhaps TRBD2 (7 bases). With 4 bases removed from V and 6 bases from J, the gap between germline ends came to 30 bases. The CDR3 sequence is 19 residues long. Germline V gene sequence: CDR1 SGDLS, CDR2 YYNGEE. The CDR3 nucleotides read TGTGCCAGCAGCTTCCCAGGGTGGGGGGGGCCCTCCCAGGCGGATACGCAGTATTTT. Its translation: CASSFPGWGGPSQADTQYF.

The rearrangement uses TRBV5-5 and TRBJ1-1; D might be TRBD1 (6 bases). Germline V gives CDR1 SGHKS, CDR2 YYEKEE (reference sequence). Deletions cut 1 base from V and 5 bases from J, with 6 bases between. This CDR3 spans 12 amino acids. The CDR3 region has the DNA TGTGCCAGCAGCTTGCAGGGGACTGAAGCTTTCTTT. This translates into CASSLQGTEAFF.

CDR3 bases: TGTGCCAGCAGTGTGCTGTCCGGGGTTATTGGCTATGGCTACACCTTC. Residues: CASSVLSGVIGYGYTF. The rearrangement uses TRBV27 and TRBJ1-2; the D is unclear. CDR1 MNHEY and CDR2 SMNVEV come from the germline V gene (reference sequence). This CDR3 comprises 16 residues. V lost 5 bases to trimming and J lost 4 bases, with 20 bases between them.